Judged by frequency, the clone carrying this T cell receptor (beta chain) is medium-sized (0.01 to 0.1%). Its antigen is as yet unknown. These data come from a study of T cell clusters in autoimmune cytopenias. Whole-study results and caveats: TRB repertoire shifts in secondary cytopenia and chronic lymphocytic leukemia mostly reflected lymphoma, not autoimmunity.

Some 34,000 genome equivalents of blood DNA were amplified for TRB. TRB rearrangements were amplified by touch-down multiplex PCR with mixed TRB-A/B primers. TCRdb reprocessed the multiplex PCR reads and keeps a single row for each CDR3 protein, giving no DNA. In total, the table holds 4,500 to 6,500 distinct CDR3 sequences. CDR3 size: 14 residues. The germline V gene has CDR1 MNHEY and CDR2 SVGAGI. These same data were also listed under a study on T cell repertoires in aging, cancer and after chemotherapy.

This TCR was sampled from a human donor in good health. Sequencing was performed on peripheral blood. This chain uses TRBV6-5 with TRBJ1-1; TCRdb picks TRBD1, but there is no DNA to check that call. CDR3 amino acids: CASRMDREYTEAFF.